This T cell receptor beta chain originates from a study of cytomegalovirus exposure and HLA in healthy donors. The study, taken as a whole, reports: Later findings reportedly placed an Asian-associated ancestry cluster below the roughly 700-donor mean for N-insertions. Upon later analysis, TCR association rates were observed to vary by HLA locus, being highest for DRB1 and lowest for HLA-C. Presence/absence analyses rested on an assumption that sequencing depth was roughly uniform across donors.

The PCR was carried out with 60 Vbeta primers and 13 Jbeta primers. Clones were sequenced by immunoSEQ multiplex PCR, and TCRdb holds only the in-frame ones, with some missing. This table has approximately 100,000 clones, nearly 80% appearing once. For this clone: Its antigen is not identified. Germline and junction disagree at one end, which may indicate a read error.

Germline V gives CDR1 GTSNPN, CDR2 SVGIG (reference sequence). The CDR3 contains 13 residues. The source of this sequence is a woman in her 40s in good health and CMV-seronegative. The rearrangement joins TRBV30 to TRBJ1-5; 10 bases agree with TRBD1. The sample comprised PBMCs. The CDR3 nucleotides are TGTGCCTGGAGAGGACAGGGGGGTCAGCCCCAGAATTTT. Translation: CAWRGQGGQPQNF.